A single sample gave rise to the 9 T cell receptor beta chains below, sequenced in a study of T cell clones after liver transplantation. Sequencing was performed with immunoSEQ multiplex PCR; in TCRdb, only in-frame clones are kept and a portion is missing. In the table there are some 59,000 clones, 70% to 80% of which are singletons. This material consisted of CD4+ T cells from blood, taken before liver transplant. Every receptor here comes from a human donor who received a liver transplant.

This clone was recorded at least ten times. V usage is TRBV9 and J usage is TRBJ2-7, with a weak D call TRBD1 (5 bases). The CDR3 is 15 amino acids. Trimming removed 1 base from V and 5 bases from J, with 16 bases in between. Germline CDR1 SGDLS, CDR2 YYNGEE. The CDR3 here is CASSVSEARANEQYF. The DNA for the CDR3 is TGTGCCAGCAGCGTATCCGAGGCCAGGGCGAACGAGCAGTACTTC.

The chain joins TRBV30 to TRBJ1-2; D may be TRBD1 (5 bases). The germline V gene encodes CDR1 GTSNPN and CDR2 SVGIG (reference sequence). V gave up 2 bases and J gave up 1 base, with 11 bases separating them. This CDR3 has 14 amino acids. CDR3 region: CAWSSGLVNYGYTF. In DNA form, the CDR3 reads TGTGCCTGGAGTTCGGGACTGGTTAACTATGGCTACACCTTC.

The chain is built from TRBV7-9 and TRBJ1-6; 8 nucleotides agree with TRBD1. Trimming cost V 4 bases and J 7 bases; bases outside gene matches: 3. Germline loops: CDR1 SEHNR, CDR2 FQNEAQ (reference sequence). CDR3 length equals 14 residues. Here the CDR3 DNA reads TGTGCCAGCAGCTCGGGACAGGAAAATTCACCCCTCCACTTT. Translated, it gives CASSSGQENSPLHF. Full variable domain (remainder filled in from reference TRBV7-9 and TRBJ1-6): DTGVSQNPRHKITKRGQNVTFRCDPISEHNRLYWYRQTLGQGPEFLTYFQNEAQLEKSRLLSDRFSAERPKGSFSTLEIQRTEQGDSAMYLCASSSGQENSPLHFGNGTRLTVT.

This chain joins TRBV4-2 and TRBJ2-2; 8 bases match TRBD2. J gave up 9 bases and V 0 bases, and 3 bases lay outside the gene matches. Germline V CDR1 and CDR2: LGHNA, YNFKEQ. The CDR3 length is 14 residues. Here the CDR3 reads CASSQDRGGRELFF. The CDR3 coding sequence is TGTGCCAGCAGCCAAGATCGGGGGGGCAGGGAGCTGTTTTTT.

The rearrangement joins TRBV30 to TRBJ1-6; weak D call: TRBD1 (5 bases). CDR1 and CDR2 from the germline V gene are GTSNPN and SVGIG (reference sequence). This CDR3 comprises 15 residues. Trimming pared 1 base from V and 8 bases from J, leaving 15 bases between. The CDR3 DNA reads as TGTGCCTGGAGTGCGTGGGGCCCTGAGGATTCACCCCTCCACTTT. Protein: CAWSAWGPEDSPLHF.

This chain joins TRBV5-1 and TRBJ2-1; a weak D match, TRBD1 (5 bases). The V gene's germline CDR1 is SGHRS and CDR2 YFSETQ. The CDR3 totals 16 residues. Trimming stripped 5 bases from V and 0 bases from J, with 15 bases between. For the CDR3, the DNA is TGCGCCAGCAGTTTGACAGCTACATTCTCCTACAATGAGCAGTTCTTC. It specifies CASSLTATFSYNEQFF.

The CDR3 is CASSPTGVVEKLFF. DNA for the CDR3: TGTGCCAGCAGCCCTACAGGGGTTGTAGAAAAACTGTTTTTT. J is TRBJ1-4 and V is TRBV7-9; 7 bases match TRBD1. The CDR3 has 14 amino acids. V trimming: 5 bases; J trimming: 8 bases; junction bases outside the gene matches: 8. Germline-derived CDR1 and CDR2 are SEHNR and FQNEAQ (reference sequence).

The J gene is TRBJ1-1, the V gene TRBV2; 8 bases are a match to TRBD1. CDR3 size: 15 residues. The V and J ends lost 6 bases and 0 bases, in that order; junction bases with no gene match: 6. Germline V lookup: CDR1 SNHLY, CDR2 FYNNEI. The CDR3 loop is CASSGQGAMNTEAFF. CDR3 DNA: TGTGCCAGCAGCGGACAGGGTGCCATGAACACTGAAGCTTTCTTT.

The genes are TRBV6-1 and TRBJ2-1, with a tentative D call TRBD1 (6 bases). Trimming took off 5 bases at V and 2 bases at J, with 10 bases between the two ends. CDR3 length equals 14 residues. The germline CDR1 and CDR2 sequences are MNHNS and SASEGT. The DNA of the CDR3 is TGTGCCAGCAGTCCGGACAGCGCCTACAATGAGCAGTTCTTC. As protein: CASSPDSAYNEQFF.